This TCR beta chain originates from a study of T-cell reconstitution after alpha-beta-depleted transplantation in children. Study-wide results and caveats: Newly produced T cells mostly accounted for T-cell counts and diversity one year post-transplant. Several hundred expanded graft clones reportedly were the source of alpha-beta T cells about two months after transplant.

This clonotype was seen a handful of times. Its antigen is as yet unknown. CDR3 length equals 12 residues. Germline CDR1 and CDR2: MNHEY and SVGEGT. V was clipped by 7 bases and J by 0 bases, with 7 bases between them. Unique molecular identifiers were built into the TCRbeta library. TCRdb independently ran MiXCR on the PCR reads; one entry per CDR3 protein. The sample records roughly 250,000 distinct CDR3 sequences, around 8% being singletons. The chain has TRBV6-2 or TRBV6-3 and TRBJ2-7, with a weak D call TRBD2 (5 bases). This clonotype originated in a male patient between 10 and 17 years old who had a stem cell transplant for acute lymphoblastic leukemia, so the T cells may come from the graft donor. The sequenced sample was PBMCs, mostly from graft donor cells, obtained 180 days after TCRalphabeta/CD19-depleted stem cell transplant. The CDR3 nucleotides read TGTGCCAGCACGGGAAACTCCTACGAGCAGTACTTC. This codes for CASTGNSYEQYF.